The T cell receptor beta chain described here comes from a study of blood T cells in healthy people across ages. Using a J-beta primer mix together with a sample-barcoded 5' primer, a second PCR was run for roughly 7 to 12 cycles. Every sample gave at least 3 million paired-end reads containing CDR3. TCRdb passed the 5' RACE reads through MiXCR, listing each CDR3 protein once. The sample includes over 1,500,000 distinct CDR3 sequences, 40% to 55% seen only once; the top ten take 2.1%. This clonotype was found once. Its cognate antigen is unknown. J lost 0 bases, V lost 2 bases, and 9 bases had no gene match. Germline CDR1 reads DFQATT; CDR2 reads SNEGSKA (reference sequence). This CDR3 has 19 residues. Healthy Russian Caucasian donors spanned ages roughly 6 to 90 years. Study-level points and caveats: Older individuals had lower TCR beta diversity per million T cells (the decline was roughly linear).

This chain links TRBV20-1 with TRBJ2-1; TRBD2 matches 14 bases. The receptor was isolated from a woman aged 40-49 years in good health. Sequencing was carried out using blood. The DNA of the CDR3 is TGCAGTGCTAGACCGGGACTAGCGGGGGTACCTAGCTCCTACAATGAGCAGTTCTTC. Its protein is CSARPGLAGVPSSYNEQFF.